This T cell receptor (beta chain) was sequenced during a study of T cell responses to AZD1222 COVID-19 vaccine. Notes on the study in general: Among vaccine-associated CD4 TCRs, coverage spanned spike, with dominance at 160-218 and 743-854.

Here immunoSEQ multiplex PCR was the method, and the copy in TCRdb shows in-frame clones only, minus some. The sample includes some 150,000 clones, 90% of them seen just once. As concerns this clone: Its antigen is unidentified.

This receptor was identified in an adult who received the AZD1222 COVID-19 vaccine. Source: peripheral blood, taken 28 days after the second AZD1222 dose.

CDR3 DNA: TGTGCCAGTAGGGGGGACAGGAGGGGACTAGCGGGAACCACGGACTACGAGCAGTACTTC. Translating gives CASRGDRRGLAGTTDYEQYF. The V gene is TRBV19, the J gene TRBJ2-7, with 13 bases that match TRBD2. V was clipped by 6 bases and J by 3 bases; unmatched bases: 20. The CDR3 is 20 amino acids. Germline V gives CDR1 LNHDA, CDR2 SQIVND (reference sequence).